Presented here are 19 T cell receptor beta chains from one specimen sequenced in a study of PD-L1 blockade in urothelial cancer. TCRdb's copy holds only in-frame clones and misses some; the assay was immunoSEQ multiplex PCR. The repertoire consists of tens of thousands of clones, with about four fifths occurring once and the leading ten covering 3% to 3.5%. Specimen: PBMCs, collected around atezolizumab (anti-PD-L1) treatment. The source is an older man with urothelial cancer.

This clone appeared a single time. The V gene is TRBV6-1, the J gene TRBJ1-5, with D possibly being TRBD1 (5 bases). The CDR3 has 15 amino acids. Between the trimmed V and J ends, which lost 3 bases and 1 base, there was a span of 10 bases. The V gene's germline CDR1 is MNHNS and CDR2 SASEGT. In DNA form, the CDR3 reads TGTGCCAGCAGTGACCTCGGGGGGAGCAATCAGCCCCAGCATTTT. Residues: CASSDLGGSNQPQHF.

Only a few counts were recorded for this clone. This chain joins TRBV29-1 and TRBJ1-1, with D maybe TRBD1 (6 bases). Germline V gene data show CDR1 as SQVTM and CDR2 as ANQGSEA. The CDR3 loop spans 13 amino acids. V lost 4 bases, J lost 3 bases, and 12 bases lay in between. The DNA for the CDR3 is TGCAGCGTTGCCTGGACAGAGTACACTGAAGCTTTCTTT. Translation gives CSVAWTEYTEAFF.

This clone was observed a handful of times. The chain joins TRBV7-2 to TRBJ2-5; tentatively, D is TRBD2 (5 bases). CDR1 and CDR2 (germline): SGHTA, FQGNSA. Trimming removed 4 bases at V and 5 bases at J, with 8 bases between. This CDR3 has 12 amino acids. The CDR3 spells CASSSRRETQYF. CDR3 coding DNA: TGTGCCAGCAGCTCGAGGAGGGAGACCCAGTACTTC.

The chain carries TRBV5-1 and TRBJ2-3; 12 bases align to TRBD2. With V trimmed by 3 bases and J by 1 base, 18 bases remained unmatched. The CDR3 is 21 residues long. Per germline, CDR1 SGHRS and CDR2 YFSETQ. The CDR3 DNA follows: TGCGCCAGCAGCTCCCTCTTGACTAGCGGGAGAGGGAGTTTTGGCACAGATACGCAGTATTTT. This sequence encodes CASSSLLTSGRGSFGTDTQYF.

This clone has only a few counts. The chain is built from TRBV19 and TRBJ2-4; TRBD2 is a possible D gene (6 bases). CDR1 LNHDA and CDR2 SQIVND come from the germline V gene (reference sequence). Trimming removed 3 bases from V and 0 bases from J, with 21 bases in between. The CDR3 consists of 19 residues. CDR3 loop: CASSIENGGADIAKNIQYF. Written as DNA, the CDR3 is TGTGCCAGTAGTATTGAGAACGGGGGAGCAGATATAGCCAAAAACATTCAGTACTTC.

The genes are TRBV19 and TRBJ2-4; D perhaps matches TRBD1 (7 bases). The V gene lost 6 bases and the J gene lost 0 bases, with 15 bases spanning the gap. Germline CDR1 and CDR2: LNHDA and SQIVND (reference sequence). The CDR3 is 16 amino acids. CDR3 amino acids: CASSKRQGGAKNIQYF. CDR3 sequence (DNA): TGTGCCAGTAGCAAACGACAGGGAGGAGCCAAAAACATTCAGTACTTC.

The chain has TRBV9 and TRBJ1-2, with 12 bases lining up with TRBD1. CDR3 length equals 16 residues. V lost 4 bases, J lost 6 bases, and 10 bases stayed unmatched. Germline lookup yields CDR1 SGDLS and CDR2 YYNGEE. CDR3 residues: CASSTGQGAFSDGYTF. The CDR3 DNA is TGTGCCAGCAGCACGGGACAGGGGGCTTTCTCCGATGGCTACACCTTC.

The chain is built from TRBV4-3 and TRBJ2-1, with TRBD2 matching 11 bases. The CDR3 runs 15 residues. Germline-derived CDR1 and CDR2 are LGHNA and YSLEER. Losses at the gene ends were 1 base for V and 9 bases for J; bases not matched to a gene: 5. As DNA, the CDR3 is TGCGCCAGCAGCCAAGGGACTAGCGGGTGGGGTGAGCAGTTCTTC. Protein: CASSQGTSGWGEQFF.

The sample holds a few counts of this clone. The chain employs TRBV18 and TRBJ2-7; TRBD2 aligns across 7 bases. Germline lookup yields CDR1 KGHSH and CDR2 LQKENI. V was clipped by 6 bases and J by 3 bases; unmatched bases: 2. The CDR3 is made up of 12 amino acids. The CDR3 DNA reads TGTGCCAGCTCTCCGGGGGGCTACGAGCAGTACTTC. Its translation is CASSPGGYEQYF.

This chain's CDR3 is CASREGSYNEQFF. Here the CDR3 DNA reads TGTGCCAGCCGGGAGGGGTCCTACAATGAGCAGTTCTTC. The chain couples TRBV6-1 to TRBJ2-1; TRBD2 aligns across 8 bases. V shed 8 bases and J 1 base; nucleotides not matched to a gene: 1. The CDR3 is 13 amino acids. Germline values: CDR1 MNHNS, CDR2 SASEGT.

This chain links TRBV9 with TRBJ1-6; D may be TRBD1 (6 bases). Germline CDR1 SGDLS, CDR2 YYNGEE. This CDR3 has 15 amino acids. V was trimmed by 0 bases and J by 9 bases, leaving 13 bases between them. This chain's CDR3 is CASSVAGGQGSPLHF. The CDR3 DNA follows: TGTGCCAGCAGCGTAGCGGGGGGGCAGGGTTCACCCCTCCACTTT.

This chain joins TRBV5-4 and TRBJ2-2; D remains unclear. The CDR3 has 16 amino acids. With 3 bases removed from V and 4 bases from J, the gap between germline ends came to 16 bases. Germline V gene lookup returns CDR1 SGHNT and CDR2 YYREEE (reference sequence). CDR3 nucleotide sequence: TGTGCCAGCAGCTCTGGTCCCACCCCGGGCACCGGGGAGCTGTTTTTT. Translating gives CASSSGPTPGTGELFF. The entire variable domain, with the rest obtained from reference TRBV5-4 and TRBJ2-2, is as follows: ETGVTQSPTHLIKTRGQQVTLRCSSQSGHNTVSWYQQALGQGPQFIFQYYREEENGRGNFPPRFSGLQFPNYSSELNVNALELDDSALYLCASSSGPTPGTGELFFGEGSRLTVL.

The CDR3 spells CASSLVLSNEQFF. CDR3 nucleotide sequence: TGTGCCAGCAGCTTAGTTCTCTCTAATGAGCAGTTCTTC. The rearrangement links TRBV11-2 to TRBJ2-1; the D is unclear. The length of the CDR3 is 13 residues. Looked up from germline, CDR1 is SGHAT and CDR2 is FQNNGV. The V and J ends lost 1 base and 7 bases respectively, with 8 bases between them.

This rearrangement joins TRBV28 to TRBJ1-5; tentative D call: TRBD1 (6 bases). The CDR3 sequence is 15 residues long. V lost 6 bases and J lost 0, with 12 bases in between. Germline CDR1 reads MDHEN; CDR2 reads SYDVKM. For the CDR3, the DNA is TGTGCCAGCAGGCAGGGGCCTTATAGCAATCAGCCCCAGCATTTT. The encoded protein is CASRQGPYSNQPQHF.

The gene calls are TRBV28 and TRBJ2-5; possible D gene TRBD1, 6 bases. This CDR3 has 13 amino acids. V gave up 4 bases and J gave up 6 bases, with 12 bases separating them. CDR1 is MDHEN, CDR2 SYDVKM, per germline. The chain's CDR3 is CASSSTGKQTQYF. Written as DNA, the CDR3 is TGTGCCAGCAGTTCCACAGGGAAGCAGACCCAGTACTTC.

The chain joins TRBV28 to TRBJ2-5; 8 nucleotides agree with TRBD2. The DNA end is a closer match to TRBJ2-7, so the J assignment may be wrong. Germline V gene lookup returns CDR1 MDHEN and CDR2 SYDVKM. The CDR3 runs 15 residues. CDR3 region: CASSRPGTRIYEQYF. The CDR3 nucleotides read TGTGCCAGCAGTCGCCCCGGGACTAGAATCTACGAGCAGTACTTC.

The rearrangement joins TRBV7-2 to TRBJ1-1, with 7 bases lining up with TRBD1. V shed 9 bases, J shed 4 bases, and the junction held 17 bases outside the gene matches. This CDR3 spans 16 amino acids. Germline V gene sequence: CDR1 SGHTA, CDR2 FQGNSA. In nucleotides, the CDR3 is TGTGCCAGTAAAACCGGGACAGTCTCCTTTGGCACTGAAGCTTTCTTT. Protein sequence: CASKTGTVSFGTEAFF.

V usage is TRBV7-9 and J usage is TRBJ2-7; tentative D call: TRBD1 (5 bases). V was shortened by 2 bases and J by 6 bases, with 14 bases between the two germline ends. Germline V gene sequence: CDR1 SEHNR, CDR2 FQNEAQ (reference sequence). The CDR3 runs to 14 residues. CDR3 DNA sequence: TGTGCCAGCAGCTTAAGCACAGGCCCCGGCGAGCAGTACTTC. It translates to CASSLSTGPGEQYF.

The chain employs TRBV11-3 and TRBJ2-7; 9 positions agree with TRBD1. This CDR3 has 14 amino acids. J was trimmed by 6 bases and V by 6 bases; bases with no gene match: 9. In germline, CDR1 is SGHNT, CDR2 YENEEA. In nucleotides, the CDR3 is TGTGCCAGCAGTAACCCGGGACAGGGTGGCGAGCAGTACTTC. Protein: CASSNPGQGGEQYF.